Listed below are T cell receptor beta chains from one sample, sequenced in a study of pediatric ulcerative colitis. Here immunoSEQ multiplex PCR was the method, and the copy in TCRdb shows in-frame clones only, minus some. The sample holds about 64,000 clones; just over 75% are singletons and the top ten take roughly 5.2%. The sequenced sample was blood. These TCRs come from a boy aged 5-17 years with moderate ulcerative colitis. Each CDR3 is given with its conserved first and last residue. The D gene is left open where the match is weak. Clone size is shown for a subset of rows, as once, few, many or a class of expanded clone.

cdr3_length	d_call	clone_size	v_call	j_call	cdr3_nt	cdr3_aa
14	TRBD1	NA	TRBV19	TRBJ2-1	TGTGCCAGTAGTATCGAGCCAGGGGGCCATGAGCAGTTCTTC	CASSIEPGGHEQFF
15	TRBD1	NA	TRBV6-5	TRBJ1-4	TGTGCCAGCAGTTTCCAGGGGGCCCTGGGAGAAGAACTGTTTTTT	CASSFQGALGEELFF
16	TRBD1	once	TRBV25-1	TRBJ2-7	TGTGCCAGCAGTGATCAGAAAGGGACAGGGTTCCACGAGCAGTACTTC	CASSDQKGTGFHEQYF
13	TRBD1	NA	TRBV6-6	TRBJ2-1	TGTGCCAGCACCTGGGACAGGGGGCGGGAGGAGTTCTTC	CASTWDRGREEFF
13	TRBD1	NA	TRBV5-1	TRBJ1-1	TGCGCCAGCTGGACAGGGGAGAACACTGAAGCTTTCTTT	CASWTGENTEAFF
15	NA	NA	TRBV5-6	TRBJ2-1	TGTGCCAGCAGCCTAGAGGACAGCTCCTACAATGAGCAGTTCTTC	CASSLEDSSYNEQFF
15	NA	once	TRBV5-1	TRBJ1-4	TGCGCCAGCAGCTTGGTGGCAGGGGCAGGTGAAAAACTGTTTTTT	CASSLVAGAGEKLFF
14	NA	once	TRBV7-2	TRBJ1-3	TGTGCCAGCAGCCGCGGCAGCTCTGGAAACACCATATATTTT	CASSRGSSGNTIYF
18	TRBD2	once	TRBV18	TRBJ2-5	TGTGCCAGCTCACCTTGGCGAGCGGGGGAGTCTCAAAAGGAGACCCAGTACTTC	CASSPWRAGESQKETQYF
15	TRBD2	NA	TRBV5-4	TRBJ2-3	TGTGCCAGCAGCCAAAGCGGGGGGGCGGCAGATACGCAGTATTTT	CASSQSGGAADTQYF
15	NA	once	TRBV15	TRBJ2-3	TGTGCCACCAGCAGAGCCGGGATCATTGCGGATACGCAGTATTTT	CATSRAGIIADTQYF
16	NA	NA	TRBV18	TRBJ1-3	TGTGCCAGCTCACCAAACAGCGCTCTCTCTGGAAACACCATATATTTT	CASSPNSALSGNTIYF
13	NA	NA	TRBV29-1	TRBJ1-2	TGCAGCGTTGTTCCTCCGGGAAGCTATGGCTACACCTTC	CSVVPPGSYGYTF
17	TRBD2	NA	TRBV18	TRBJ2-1	TGTGCCAGCTCACACGGGACTAGCGGGAGGGCCTACAATGAGCAGTTCTTC	CASSHGTSGRAYNEQFF
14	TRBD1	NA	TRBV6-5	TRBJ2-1	TGTGCCAGCAGTCCATTACAGGGGAACGATGAGCAGTTCTTC	CASSPLQGNDEQFF
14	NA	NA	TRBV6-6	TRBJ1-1	TGTGCCAGCAGTTACGGCAGGTTGAACACTGAAGCTTTCTTT	CASSYGRLNTEAFF
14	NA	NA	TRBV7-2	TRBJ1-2	TGTGCCAGCAGCTCCGGGGGACTAGGGTATGGCTACACCTTC	CASSSGGLGYGYTF
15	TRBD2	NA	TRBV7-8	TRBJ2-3	TGTGCCAGCAGCTTAGCGGGAGGGCCCGCAGATACGCAGTATTTT	CASSLAGGPADTQYF
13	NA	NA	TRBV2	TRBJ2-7	TGTGCCAGCAGAGGGCGGGACAGCTACGAGCAGTACTTC	CASRGRDSYEQYF
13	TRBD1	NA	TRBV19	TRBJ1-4	TGTGCCTCAAATCGGGACAGTAATGAAAAACTGTTTTTT	CASNRDSNEKLFF
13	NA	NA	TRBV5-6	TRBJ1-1	TGTGCCAGCAGGGTAACAGGGAACACTGAAGCTTTCTTT	CASRVTGNTEAFF
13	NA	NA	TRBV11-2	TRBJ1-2	TGTGCCAGCAGCTTCGTCAGCCGGAATGGCTACACCTTC	CASSFVSRNGYTF
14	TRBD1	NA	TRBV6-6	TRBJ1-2	TGTGCCAGCAGTCCCCCCGGGACAGCTTATGGCTACACCTTC	CASSPPGTAYGYTF
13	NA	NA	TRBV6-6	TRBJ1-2	TGTGCCAGCAGTTATGGACCCTACTATGGCTACACCTTC	CASSYGPYYGYTF
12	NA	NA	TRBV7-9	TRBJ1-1	TGTGCCAGCAGCGCAGGACGGATTGAAGCCTTCTTT	CASSAGRIEAFF
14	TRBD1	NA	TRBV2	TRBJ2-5	TGTGCCAGCAGAGAGACAGGGATCTTAGAGACCCAGTACTTC	CASRETGILETQYF
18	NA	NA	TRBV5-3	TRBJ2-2	TGTGCCAGAAGCTTGGTGCCCCGACTAGAACGGAACACCGGGGAGCTGTTTTTT	CARSLVPRLERNTGELFF
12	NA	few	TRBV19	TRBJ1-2	TGTGCCAGTAGTATTAATCTAATTGGCTACACCTTC	CASSINLIGYTF
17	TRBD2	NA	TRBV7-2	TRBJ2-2	TGTGCCAGCACCCGAAGACTAGCGGGGCGCTCTGGGCGGGAGCTGTTTTTT	CASTRRLAGRSGRELFF
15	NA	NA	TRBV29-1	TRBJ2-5	TGCAGCGTGGGGCCCACAGGGGAGGTATCAGAGACCCAGTACTTC	CSVGPTGEVSETQYF
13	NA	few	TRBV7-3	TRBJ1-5	TGTGCCAGCAGCCTTAGAGGGGGGCAGCCCCAGCATTTT	CASSLRGGQPQHF